Below, one T cell receptor beta chain is given with its context. Unique molecular identifiers tagged individual cDNA molecules. TCRdb analysed the 5' RACE reads with MiXCR anew, one entry per CDR3 protein. The sample contains approximately 110,000 distinct CDR3 sequences, 15% of which appear only once. The CDR3 has 15 amino acids. The V gene's germline CDR1 is SGHRS and CDR2 YFSETQ. Unmatched junction bases numbered 9, after V lost 3 bases and J lost 8 bases. These data belong to a study of early T cells in non-severe SARS-CoV-2 infection. Study overall: The input, bulk RNA from unsorted whole blood, was sequenced, and chains were unpaired.

The sequence derives from an adult who was a healthcare worker with PCR-confirmed SARS-CoV-2 infection or an uninfected control (not recorded which). The chain has TRBV5-1 and TRBJ1-4; 8 bases are shared with TRBD1. Source material: whole blood. The CDR3 region is CASSSNRGSGEKLFF. CDR3 nucleotides: TGCGCCAGCAGCTCCAACAGGGGGTCAGGCGAAAAACTGTTTTTT.